This T cell receptor beta chain was obtained from a study of a mutant IDH1 vaccine in newly diagnosed glioma (dated by TCRdb to about 2021). In terms of the full investigation: Vaccination started 4-6 weeks after radiotherapy alone, or was given together with temozolomide cycles in the groups whose treatment included chemotherapy. The approximately 32 treated patients were about 60% male and around 40% female, with a mean age of approximately 40 years. Before enrollment, patients had received standard therapy of radiotherapy alone, temozolomide alone, or radiochemotherapy with temozolomide; most received the combination. The week-35 safety follow-up took place at visit V12, and the week-47 end of study took place at visit V13. Peripheral blood samples were drawn at six visits, namely V03 (baseline), V05, V07, V10, V12 and V13. Longitudinal TCRB deep sequencing was performed for about two dozen treated patients wherever samples were available for exploratory analyses.

The library was obtained by the immunoSEQ multiplex PCR assay. Following the manufacturer's protocol, the hsTCRB Kit was used to amplify rearranged TCR beta chain sequences. TCRB libraries were sequenced on an Illumina MiSeq. As for the authors' bioinformatics: The kit vendor's proprietary platform handled demultiplexing, trimming and gene mapping. Sourced from immuneACCESS, this table was stored by TCRdb with only in-frame sequences that have V and J called. A share of the clones is absent; for the studies checked, an unresolved V gene accounts for under half, and the remainder has no known explanation. Clonal size and the V and J genes are those of that table, whereas D and trimming came from the DNA. This sample has tens of thousands of clones in its table, and around 92% of those were observed once. The ten largest clones take up approximately 0.8% of the sample. About this clone: The antigen this receptor binds is unknown. Base qualities are not recorded, but no much larger clone differs from it by a single base.

Beyond this particular receptor, the publication reports: Immune responses induced by the vaccine were seen in 90% to 95% of patients across multiple MHC alleles. The authors stated that sample limitations prevented analyses of patient blood samples from being reproduced. Selection of PBMC samples for TCRB deep sequencing was based on availability. Pseudoprogression seemed to be unrelated to changes in the top peripheral T cell clonotypes found by TCRB sequencing.

CDR1 and CDR2 are read off the germline V gene as SGHRS and YFSETQ. Here V drops 0 bases and J drops 9 bases, and the junction holds 13 bases not matched to any gene. From the cysteine through the phenylalanine, the CDR3 covers 16 amino acids. Only CDR3 DNA is held: 48 bases, read in frame from base 1. What this sample's time point label stands for: week 47, end of study. Each vaccine dose, consisting of 300 ug of a 20-mer mutant IDH1 peptide in Montanide, was administered subcutaneously with topical imiquimod. Patients were given eight vaccinations, in weeks 1, 3, 5, 7, 11, 15, 19 and 23, which matched visits V03 through V10. All donors had newly diagnosed IDH1-mutant astrocytomas of WHO grade 3 or 4 that showed loss of nuclear ATRX. The samples were drawn from NOA16, a multicentre, single-arm, open-label phase I trial in Germany that tested a mutant IDH1 peptide vaccine in humans for the first time. Genomic DNA for TCRB sequencing was extracted from EDTA blood using the DNeasy Blood and Tissue Kit.

Here the chain combines TRBV5-1 and TRBJ1-2; 8 junctional bases match TRBD1. This TCR came from a woman aged 50 to 60 with glioma. Sequences were derived from PBMCs, sampled from a glioma patient whose treatment included an IDH1 peptide vaccine. The DNA sequence follows: TGCGCCAGCAGCTTGGAAGGGGTTCCTGGACAGGGCAGCTACACCTTC. The resulting protein is CASSLEGVPGQGSYTF.